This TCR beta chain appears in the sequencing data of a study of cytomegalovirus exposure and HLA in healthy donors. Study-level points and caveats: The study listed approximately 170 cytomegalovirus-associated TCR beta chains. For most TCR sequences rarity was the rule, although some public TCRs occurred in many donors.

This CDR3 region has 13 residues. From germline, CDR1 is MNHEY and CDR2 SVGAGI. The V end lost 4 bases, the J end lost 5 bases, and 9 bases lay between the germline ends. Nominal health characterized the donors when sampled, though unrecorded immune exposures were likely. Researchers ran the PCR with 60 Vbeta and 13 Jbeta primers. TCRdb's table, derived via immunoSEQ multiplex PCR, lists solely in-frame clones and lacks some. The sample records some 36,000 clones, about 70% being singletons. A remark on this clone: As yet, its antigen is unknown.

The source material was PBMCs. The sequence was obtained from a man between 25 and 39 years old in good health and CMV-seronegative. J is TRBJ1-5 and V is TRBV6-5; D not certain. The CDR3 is CASSWAGDQPQHF. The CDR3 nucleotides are TGTGCCAGCAGTTGGGCAGGCGATCAGCCCCAGCATTTT.